The present TCR beta chain was sequenced within a study of breast tumors, draining lymph nodes, adjacent tissues. Breast cancer patients provided tissue from their axillary draining lymph nodes. Study-wide results and limits: Data fit most tumor T cells coming from lymph node, expanding in tumor. That most tumor T cells come from lymph nodes remained unproven. Tumors had less TCR diversity than lymph nodes, more than nontumor tissue.

On this clonotype: The antigen remains undetermined.

Each CDR3 protein is one row after TCRdb ran MiXCR on the multiplex PCR reads. The sample has 250,000 or so distinct CDR3 sequences; 30% are singletons. The sequencing input was axillary lymph node tissue. The receptor's source is a female donor with breast cancer. Some clones in this sample may be carry-over from other donors' samples.

The CDR3 DNA is TGTGCCAGCAGCGGATCTAGCGGGAAGGGCAATGAGCAGTATTTT. Encoded protein: CASSGSSGKGNEQYF. V is TRBV7-9 and J is TRBJ2-3; 9 bases are shared with TRBD2. The CDR3 is made up of 15 amino acids. The V gene end was trimmed by 5 bases and the J gene end by 11 bases; junction bases not matched to a gene: 14. Looked up from germline, CDR1 is SEHNR and CDR2 is FQNEAQ (reference sequence).